This note documents a single T cell receptor beta chain sequence. Its antigen is as yet unknown. Using immunoSEQ multiplex PCR, the repertoire was profiled, and TCRdb retains in-frame clones only, with some absent. The data contain more than 90,000 clones, roughly 90% of them singletons. In germline, CDR1 is SGHRS, CDR2 YFSETQ. The V gene lost 4 bases and the J gene lost 7 bases, with 9 bases spanning the gap. There are 12 residues in the CDR3. The data stem from a study of T cell responses to AZD1222 COVID-19 vaccine. Pooling was applied to second doses at about 4 or about 12 weeks. General study results and limits: Increases in Spike-specific TCR breadth and depth were seen after two AZD1222 doses. Most donors were white British, females outnumbered males, and clonal diversity was possibly underestimated.

The sequence came from an adult who received the AZD1222 COVID-19 vaccine. The chain is built from TRBV5-1 and TRBJ2-1; D possibly corresponds to TRBD1 (6 bases). The sample was peripheral blood, taken 28 days after the second AZD1222 dose. The CDR3 sequence is CASSPTGNEQFF. The CDR3 DNA reads TGCGCCAGCAGCCCGACAGGTAATGAGCAGTTCTTC. Full variable domain (missing parts from reference TRBV5-1 and TRBJ2-1): KAGVTQTPRYLIKTRGQQVTLSCSPISGHRSVSWYQQTPGQGLQFLFEYFSETQRNKGNFPGRFSGRQFSNSRSEMNVSTLELGDSALYLCASSPTGNEQFFGPGTRLTVL.